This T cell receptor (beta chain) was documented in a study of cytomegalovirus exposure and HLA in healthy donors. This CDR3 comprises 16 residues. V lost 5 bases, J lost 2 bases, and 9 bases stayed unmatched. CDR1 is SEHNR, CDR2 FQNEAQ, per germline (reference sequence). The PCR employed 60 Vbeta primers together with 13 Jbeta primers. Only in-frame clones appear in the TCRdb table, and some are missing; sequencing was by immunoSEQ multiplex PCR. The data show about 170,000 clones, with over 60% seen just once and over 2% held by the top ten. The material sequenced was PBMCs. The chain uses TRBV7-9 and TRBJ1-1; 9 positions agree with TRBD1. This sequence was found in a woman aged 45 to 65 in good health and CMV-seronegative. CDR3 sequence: CASSPRTGVPNTEAFF. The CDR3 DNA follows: TGTGCCAGCAGCCCGCGGACAGGGGTCCCTAACACTGAAGCTTTCTTT.